The 12 T cell receptor beta chains below come from one sample, sequenced in a study of blood T cell repertoires in COVID-19. Profiling relied on immunoSEQ multiplex PCR, and the TCRdb table lists in-frame clones only, not all of them. Altogether approximately 480,000 clones are present, roughly 89% being singletons, with the ten largest covering over 0.7%. The sequencing input was peripheral blood. These receptors were collected from a man aged 18 to 29 with COVID-19, enrolled during active disease.

Here the CDR3 DNA reads TGTGCCAGCAGTTTATTCGGGACAGCATTCTACGAGCAGTACTTC. Translated, it gives CASSLFGTAFYEQYF. V usage is TRBV27 and J usage is TRBJ2-7, with TRBD1 matching 7 bases. CDR1 and CDR2 (germline): MNHEY, SMNVEV (reference sequence). The J segment lost 3 bases and the V segment lost 1 base, leaving 6 bases of the junction unmatched. This CDR3 has 15 amino acids.

This clone was seen only once. The V and J genes are TRBV10-1 and TRBJ1-1; the D is unclear. The CDR3 has 13 amino acids. Trimming cost V 0 bases and J 4 bases, with 6 bases left between them. CDR1 WNHNN and CDR2 SYGVQD come from the germline V gene (reference sequence). CDR3: CASSESPGTEAFF. The DNA for the CDR3 is TGCGCCAGCAGTGAGTCCCCGGGCACTGAAGCTTTCTTT.

The chain is built from TRBV2 and TRBJ1-1; D unresolved. The CDR3 loop spans 14 amino acids. Trimming left V 2 bases short and J 0 bases short, with 7 bases between. The V gene's germline CDR1 is SNHLY and CDR2 FYNNEI. CDR3 region: CASSERQMNTEAFF. The CDR3, as DNA: TGTGCCAGCAGTGAAAGACAAATGAACACTGAAGCTTTCTTT.

In nucleotides, the CDR3 is TGTGCCAGCAGCCCTGGGACTAGCCCCGATACGCAGTATTTT. This translates into CASSPGTSPDTQYF. V gene TRBV11-3 combines with J gene TRBJ2-3; TRBD2 matches at 9 bases. Germline CDR1 SGHNT, CDR2 YENEEA. The CDR3 covers 14 residues. The trim removed 5 bases at V and 6 bases at J, leaving 6 bases unmatched.

The sample holds one count of this clone. This chain joins TRBV24-1 and TRBJ2-2; the D gene is possibly TRBD1 (6 bases). Per the germline V gene, CDR1 is KGHDR and CDR2 is SFDVKD. Trimming pared 4 bases from V and 0 bases from J, leaving 11 bases between. This CDR3 has 16 residues. CDR3 protein: CATSDLGQTNTGELFF. The CDR3 bases are TGTGCCACCAGTGACCTTGGACAGACGAACACCGGGGAGCTGTTTTTT.

This chain joins TRBV9 and TRBJ1-2, with a possible D match to TRBD1 (5 bases). Per the germline V gene, CDR1 is SGDLS and CDR2 is YYNGEE. Trimming took 4 bases from V and 0 from J, leaving 25 bases between them. The CDR3 is 19 amino acids. The CDR3 DNA follows: TGTGCCAGCAGCCATAAACCAAGACGCGTACAGGTAGCTAACTATGGCTACACCTTC. The encoded protein is CASSHKPRRVQVANYGYTF.

This clone was recorded many times. V and J are TRBV4-1 and TRBJ1-2, with 8 bases matching TRBD1. Trimming removed 1 base from V and 7 bases from J; junction bases left unmatched: 8. The CDR3 is 15 amino acids. Germline loops: CDR1 MGHRA, CDR2 YSYEKL. The chain's CDR3 is CASSQVSPGGSGYTF. The CDR3, as DNA: TGCGCCAGCAGCCAAGTTTCGCCAGGGGGCTCTGGCTACACCTTC.

The rearrangement links TRBV3-1 (or the pseudogene TRBV3-2) to TRBJ2-3; D gene ambiguous. The germline gives CDR1 LGHDT, CDR2 YNNKEL (reference sequence). The V end lost 5 bases, the J end lost 1 base, and 7 bases lay between the germline ends. This CDR3 contains 13 residues. The CDR3 loop reads CASSSRGTDTQYF. In nucleotides, the CDR3 is TGTGCCAGCAGCTCCCGGGGCACAGATACGCAGTATTTT.

The rearrangement joins TRBV6-6 to TRBJ1-1; a possible D gene is TRBD1 (5 bases). V lost 5 bases and J 4 bases, leaving 11 bases between the germline ends. The germline gives CDR1 MNHNY, CDR2 SVGAGI (reference sequence). The CDR3 is made up of 13 amino acids. Here the CDR3 reads CASSQTASTEAFF. DNA of the CDR3: TGTGCCAGCAGTCAGACAGCCAGCACTGAAGCTTTCTTT.

This clone has only a few counts. V and J are TRBV2 and TRBJ2-5; TRBD2 agrees at 7 bases. Germline-derived CDR1 and CDR2 are SNHLY and FYNNEI. Trimming took 7 bases from V and 2 from J; bases not matched to a gene: 10. The CDR3 has 15 residues. The DNA of the CDR3 is TGTGCCAGCAAGAAAAGACTAGCCCCACAAGAGACCCAGTACTTC. Translating it yields CASKKRLAPQETQYF.

The chain joins TRBV19 to TRBJ2-1, with TRBD1 matching 7 bases. Per germline, CDR1 LNHDA and CDR2 SQIVND (reference sequence). The CDR3 spans 16 residues. The trim removed 4 bases at V and 2 bases at J, leaving 8 bases unmatched. The CDR3 DNA sequence: TGTGCCAGTAGTAGAACCGGGACAGTCACCTACAATGAGCAGTTCTTC. This translates into CASSRTGTVTYNEQFF.

The chain joins TRBV9 to TRBJ2-3, with 9 bases that match TRBD2. Germline CDR1 SGDLS, CDR2 YYNGEE. Germline trimming cut 0 bases from V and 4 bases from J; bases unmatched to any gene: 6. The length of the CDR3 is 16 residues. Here the CDR3 reads CASSVAAGGPSDTQYF. DNA for the CDR3: TGTGCCAGCAGCGTAGCGGCGGGAGGGCCCTCAGATACGCAGTATTTT.